This T cell receptor (beta chain) was obtained from a study of blood T cell repertoires in COVID-19. Study at large: From T cells, B-cell-depleted T cells, or PBMCs came the material, which was cDNA or gDNA.

This clone was observed a handful of times. The authors' processing: Using reference gene primer amplification, nucleated cell counts were estimated. Data came from immunoSEQ multiplex PCR; TCRdb stores just in-frame clones and leaves some out. That table gives V, J and clone size, and the DNA gave D and trimming. The sample lists roughly 180,000 clones, over 75% occurring once. This CDR3 region has 16 residues. V was clipped by 5 bases and J by 0 bases; unmatched bases: 5. CDR1 is MNHEY and CDR2 is SMNVEV in the germline V gene (reference sequence). Enrollment of patients from Seattle took place during active infection, with longitudinal follow-up.

The chain joins TRBV27 to TRBJ1-3, with 9 positions matching TRBD1. This TCR was recovered from a man older than 75 with COVID-19, enrolled during active disease. Input material: peripheral blood. The CDR3 sequence is CASSPGQGPSGNTIYF. CDR3 DNA sequence: TGTGCCAGCAGTCCCGGACAGGGGCCCTCTGGAAACACCATATATTTT.